The TCR beta chain under discussion was sequenced for a study of T cells in Graves' hyperthyroidism and ophthalmopathy. Study results and limitations: Blood also carried most thyroid clonotypes expanded above 0.001.

This CDR3 has 15 residues. CDR1 and CDR2 from the germline V gene are MNHEY and SVGEGT. V lost 2 bases, J lost 5 bases, and 14 bases lay in between. No progression to ophthalmopathy during 18 months of follow-up defined stable disease. Patients having uncontrolled infection, another autoimmune disease, pregnancy or lactation were not included. Diagnosis rested on symptoms, serum thyroxine and TRAb, thyroid ultrasound, and orbital computed tomography. Comment on this clonotype: Its specificity is unknown.

The TCR beta CDR3 regions underwent amplification using RNA transcripts as the source. The TCR CDR3 first-round RT-PCR relied on the HTBI primer set. TCRdb processed the multiplex PCR reads anew with MiXCR; each CDR3 protein has one entry. The sample includes around 480,000 distinct CDR3 sequences, over 13% of them seen just once. The receptor was derived from a woman between 18 and 29 years old with Graves' hyperthyroidism. This sequence joins TRBV6-2 or TRBV6-3 and TRBJ2-3, with D possibly matching TRBD1 (6 bases). Sequenced: blood. For the CDR3, the DNA is TGTGCCAGCAGTTACCAAGACAGGCTAGAAGATACGCAGTATTTT. It is translated as CASSYQDRLEDTQYF.